Listed here are 17 T cell receptor beta chains from one sample, sequenced in a study of cytomegalovirus exposure and HLA in healthy donors. Vbeta (60) and Jbeta (13) primers were used in the PCR. TCRdb's copy holds only in-frame clones and misses some; the assay was immunoSEQ multiplex PCR. The data show some 150,000 clones, around three quarters seen once. The specimen sequenced was PBMCs. These receptors all stem from a woman aged 40 to 50 in good health and CMV-seronegative.

This clone has only one observation. This chain connects TRBV5-5 to TRBJ1-2; D uncertain. V was cut by 4 bases and J by 2 bases, with 12 bases left in between. The V gene's germline CDR1 is SGHKS and CDR2 YYEKEE (reference sequence). The CDR3 is 14 amino acids. The CDR3 bases are TGTGCCAGCAGCCCCGGGAGAGGGAACTATGGCTACACCTTC. Translated, it gives CASSPGRGNYGYTF.

This chain links TRBV7-7 with TRBJ1-4; no definite D call. Germline CDR1 is SSHAT and CDR2 is FNYEAQ (reference sequence). V dropped 2 bases and J dropped 3 bases, with 7 bases sitting between them. CDR3 length: 14 residues. CDR3 sequence reads: CASSLNGPNEKLFF. As DNA, the CDR3 is TGTGCCAGCAGCTTAAATGGGCCTAATGAAAAACTGTTTTTT.

This chain connects TRBV10-1 to TRBJ2-7, with TRBD1 identical over 10 bases. V was pared by 4 bases and J by 5 bases, with 5 bases of the junction left unmatched. The length of the CDR3 is 14 residues. The germline CDR1 and CDR2 sequences are WNHNN and SYGVQD (reference sequence). CDR3 protein: CASSGQGARHEQYF. The CDR3 coding sequence is TGCGCCAGCAGTGGACAGGGGGCGCGTCACGAGCAGTACTTC.

The genes are TRBV9 and TRBJ2-3; weak D call: TRBD2 (5 bases). Germline V lookup: CDR1 SGDLS, CDR2 YYNGEE. CDR3 size: 12 residues. Trimming left V 3 bases short and J 4 bases short, with 6 bases between. CDR3 loop: CASSGGADTQYF. DNA of the CDR3: TGTGCCAGCAGCGGGGGAGCAGATACGCAGTATTTT.

This sequence joins TRBV6-6 and TRBJ2-5, with 8 nucleotides matching TRBD1. The CDR3 is made up of 14 amino acids. After removal of 4 bases from V and 3 bases from J, the junction contained 4 bases not matched to a gene. Germline V gene lookup returns CDR1 MNHNY and CDR2 SVGAGI (reference sequence). CDR3 region: CASSWTGTEETQYF. Here the CDR3 DNA reads TGTGCCAGCAGTTGGACAGGGACCGAAGAGACCCAGTACTTC.

This clone was observed once. Other DNA sequences of this sample code for an identical CDR3. The chain employs TRBV11-3 and TRBJ2-3, with 8 positions matching TRBD2. CDR3 length: 14 amino acids. CDR1 is SGHNT, CDR2 YENEEA, per germline. Trimming took 5 bases from V and 4 from J; bases not matched to a gene: 5. CDR3: CASSLSGAADTQYF. The CDR3 DNA follows: TGTGCCAGCAGCCTTAGCGGGGCGGCAGATACGCAGTATTTT.

This clone was counted only a few times. This chain uses TRBV4-1 with TRBJ1-4; D not resolved. This CDR3 has 13 residues. The germline V and J ends were trimmed by 5 bases and 7 bases, with 11 bases remaining between them. Germline V CDR1 and CDR2: MGHRA, YSYEKL. For the CDR3, the DNA is TGCGCCAGCAGCTCGGGCAGCGGTGAAAAACTGTTTTTT. Protein: CASSSGSGEKLFF.

The V and J genes are TRBV7-2 and TRBJ1-2; 9 positions match TRBD1. From germline, CDR1 is SGHTA and CDR2 FQGNSA. This CDR3 comprises 15 residues. V dropped 5 bases and J dropped 6; count of bases not matched to a gene: 10. Here the CDR3 reads CASSRPRDRADGYTF. DNA of the CDR3: TGTGCCAGCAGCCGACCTAGGGACAGGGCCGATGGCTACACCTTC.

As DNA, the CDR3 is TGTGCCAGCAGCTTACGAGCCAGACGGACTCAAGAGACCCAGTACTTC. Its protein is CASSLRARRTQETQYF. The J gene is TRBJ2-5, the V gene TRBV7-8, with TRBD2 as a possible D gene (5 bases). The CDR3 is 16 residues long. The V gene lost 2 bases and the J gene lost 2 bases, with 15 bases spanning the gap. CDR1 and CDR2 from the germline V gene are SGHVS and FQNEAQ.

This clone turned up a few times. V is TRBV2 and J is TRBJ2-7; D unresolved. The CDR3 loop spans 13 amino acids. Germline assignment: CDR1 SNHLY and CDR2 FYNNEI. V lost 3 bases, J lost 4 bases, and 10 bases lay in between. CDR3 in amino acids: CASSDIQFYEQYF. The DNA of the CDR3 is TGTGCCAGCAGTGATATACAGTTTTACGAGCAGTACTTC.

This clone was counted between two and nine times. The CDR3 loop reads CASSLLGLYGYTF. Here the CDR3 DNA reads TGTGCCAGCAGCTTATTGGGCTTGTATGGCTACACCTTC. The chain joins TRBV5-6 to TRBJ1-2, with D uncertain. The CDR3 length is 13 residues. Trimming took 2 bases from V and 5 from J, leaving 10 bases between them. CDR1 and CDR2 (germline): SGHDT, YYEEEE.

V usage is TRBV10-3 and J usage is TRBJ2-3; TRBD1 might be the D (5 bases). The CDR3 is 12 residues long. CDR1 is ENHRY and CDR2 is SYGVKD in the germline V gene. V was shortened by 6 bases and J by 2 bases, with 6 bases between the two germline ends. DNA for the CDR3: TGTGCCATCAGGGACAACACAGATACGCAGTATTTT. Its translation is CAIRDNTDTQYF.

The chain combines TRBV19 with TRBJ2-1, with D perhaps TRBD2 (6 bases). The CDR3 loop spans 14 amino acids. The germline CDR1 and CDR2 sequences are LNHDA and SQIVND (reference sequence). Trimming left V 4 bases short and J 9 bases short, with 16 bases between. CDR3 protein: CASSTSGGAAEQFF. For the CDR3, the DNA is TGTGCCAGTAGTACGTCCGGGGGAGCTGCTGAGCAGTTCTTC.

J is TRBJ1-4 and V is TRBV2; D is undetermined. Trimming took 8 bases from V and 10 from J, leaving 11 bases between them. Germline V lookup: CDR1 SNHLY, CDR2 FYNNEI. The CDR3 sequence is 11 residues long. DNA of the CDR3: TGTGCCAGCGGGGAGGTGGGAAAACTGTTTTTT. Its protein is CASGEVGKLFF.

This clone showed up just a few times. CDR3 DNA sequence: TGTGCCAGCAGCATCCTAGCGGGAGACTACAATGAGCAGTTCTTC. Its translation is CASSILAGDYNEQFF. This sequence joins TRBV7-6 and TRBJ2-1; 10 positions match TRBD2. The CDR3 length is 15 residues. With 5 bases clipped from V and 3 bases from J, the junction kept 4 bases outside the gene matches. CDR1 and CDR2 from the germline V gene are SGHVS and FNYEAQ. Looking up the rest from reference TRBV7-6 and TRBJ2-1 gives the full variable domain: GAGVSQSPRYKVTKRGQDVALRCDPISGHVSLYWYRQALGQGPEFLTYFNYEAQQDKSGLPNDRFSAERPEGSISTLTIQRTEQRDSAMYRCASSILAGDYNEQFFGPGTRLTVL.

This sequence joins TRBV27 and TRBJ2-7, with 10 bases identical to TRBD1. CDR1 and CDR2 from the germline V gene are MNHEY and SMNVEV (reference sequence). The CDR3 has 17 amino acids. J lost 3 bases, V lost 3 bases, and 11 bases had no gene match. The CDR3 is CASSLYRGTGVGYEQYF. CDR3 nucleotide sequence: TGTGCCAGCAGTTTGTACCGGGGGACAGGGGTTGGCTACGAGCAGTACTTC.

V and J are TRBV29-1 and TRBJ2-4; 8 positions match TRBD1. CDR3 length equals 13 residues. Germline-derived CDR1 and CDR2 are SQVTM and ANQGSEA. V was clipped by 6 bases and J by 7 bases; unmatched bases: 8. CDR3 residues: CSVEDRAANIQYF. CDR3 nucleotide sequence: TGCAGCGTCGAGGACAGGGCCGCTAACATTCAGTACTTC.